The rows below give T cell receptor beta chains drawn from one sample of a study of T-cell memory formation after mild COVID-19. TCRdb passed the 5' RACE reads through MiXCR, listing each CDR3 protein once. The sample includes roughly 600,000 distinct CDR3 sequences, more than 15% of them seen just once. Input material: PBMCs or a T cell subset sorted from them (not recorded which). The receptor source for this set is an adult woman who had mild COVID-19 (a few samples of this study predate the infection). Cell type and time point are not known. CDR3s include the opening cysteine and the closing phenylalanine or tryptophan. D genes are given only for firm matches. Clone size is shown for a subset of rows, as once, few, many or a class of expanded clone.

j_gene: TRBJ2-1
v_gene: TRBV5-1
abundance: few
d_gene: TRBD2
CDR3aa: CASTSSGGSYNEQFF
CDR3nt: TGCGCCAGCACCTCTAGCGGGGGATCCTACAATGAGCAGTTCTTC

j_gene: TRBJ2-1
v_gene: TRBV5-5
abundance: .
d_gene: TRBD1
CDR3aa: CASSFFADRTNEQFF
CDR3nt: TGTGCCAGCAGCTTTTTTGCGGACAGGACCAATGAGCAGTTCTTC

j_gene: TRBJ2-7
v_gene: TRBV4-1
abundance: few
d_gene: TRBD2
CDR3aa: CASSQGLAGPPGSYEQYF
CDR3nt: TGCGCCAGCAGCCAAGGGCTAGCGGGGCCCCCGGGCTCCTACGAGCAGTACTTC

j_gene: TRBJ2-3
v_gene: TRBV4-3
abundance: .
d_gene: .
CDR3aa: CASSQAGDADTQYF
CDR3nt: TGCGCCAGCAGCCAAGCTGGGGATGCAGATACGCAGTATTTT

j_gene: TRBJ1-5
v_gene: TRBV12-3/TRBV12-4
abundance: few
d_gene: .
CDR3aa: CASSLEFNQPQHF
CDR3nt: TGTGCCAGCAGTTTGGAGTTCAATCAGCCCCAGCATTTT

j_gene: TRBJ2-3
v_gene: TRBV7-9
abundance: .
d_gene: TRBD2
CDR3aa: CASRPGLAGGAMVTDTQYF
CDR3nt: TGTGCCAGCAGACCAGGACTAGCGGGAGGCGCTATGGTTACAGATACGCAGTATTTT

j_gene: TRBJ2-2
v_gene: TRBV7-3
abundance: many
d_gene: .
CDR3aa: CASSLGDIGELFF
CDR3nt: TGTGCCAGCAGCTTGGGTGACATCGGGGAGCTGTTTTTT

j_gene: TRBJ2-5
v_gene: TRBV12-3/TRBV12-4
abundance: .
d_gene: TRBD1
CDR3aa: CASGRTGDFQETQYF
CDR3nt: TGTGCCAGCGGTAGGACAGGGGACTTCCAAGAGACCCAGTACTTC

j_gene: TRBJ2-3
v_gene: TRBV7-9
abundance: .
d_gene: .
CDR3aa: CASSFLPGATDTQYF
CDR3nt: TGTGCCAGCAGCTTCCTCCCCGGGGCCACAGATACGCAGTATTTT

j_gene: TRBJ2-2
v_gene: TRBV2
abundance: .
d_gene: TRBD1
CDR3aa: CASTDRDTGELFF
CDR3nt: TGTGCCAGCACCGACAGGGACACCGGGGAGCTGTTTTTT

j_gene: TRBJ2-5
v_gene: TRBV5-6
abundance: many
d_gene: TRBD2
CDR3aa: CASLVAGGPQETQYF
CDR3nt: TGTGCCAGCCTTGTAGCGGGGGGGCCTCAAGAGACCCAGTACTTC

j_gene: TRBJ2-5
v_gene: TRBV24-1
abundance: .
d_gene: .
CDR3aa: CATSATPKETQYF
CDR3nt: TGTGCCACCAGCGCCACACCAAAAGAGACCCAGTACTTC

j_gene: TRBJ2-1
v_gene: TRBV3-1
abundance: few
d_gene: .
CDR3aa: CASSQVSGEQFF
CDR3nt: TGTGCCAGCAGCCAAGTCTCCGGGGAGCAGTTCTTC

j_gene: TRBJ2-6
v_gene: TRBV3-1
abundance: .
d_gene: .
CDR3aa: CASSQDPRLYGANVLTF
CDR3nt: TGTGCCAGCAGCCAAGATCCGAGGTTATATGGGGCCAACGTCCTGACTTTC

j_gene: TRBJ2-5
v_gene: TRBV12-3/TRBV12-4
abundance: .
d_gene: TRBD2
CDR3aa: CASSFGLAGPKETQYF
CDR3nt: TGTGCCAGCAGTTTCGGACTAGCGGGACCCAAAGAGACCCAGTACTTC

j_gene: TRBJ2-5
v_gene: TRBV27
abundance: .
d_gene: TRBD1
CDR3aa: CASSPQGPTGTQYF
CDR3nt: TGTGCCAGCAGTCCACAGGGGCCTACCGGGACCCAGTACTTC

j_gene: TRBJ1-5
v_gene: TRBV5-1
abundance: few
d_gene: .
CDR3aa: CASSLVGGEAQPQHF
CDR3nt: TGCGCCAGCAGCTTGGTTGGGGGTGAGGCTCAGCCCCAGCATTTT

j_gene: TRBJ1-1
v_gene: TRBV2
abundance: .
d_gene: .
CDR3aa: CASSEEDVVLNTEAFF
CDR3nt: TGTGCCAGCAGTGAAGAGGATGTGGTGCTGAACACTGAAGCTTTCTTT

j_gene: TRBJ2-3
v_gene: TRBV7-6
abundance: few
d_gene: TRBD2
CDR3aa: CASSAWTSGATDTQYF
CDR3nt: TGTGCCAGCAGCGCCTGGACTAGCGGGGCCACAGATACGCAGTATTTT

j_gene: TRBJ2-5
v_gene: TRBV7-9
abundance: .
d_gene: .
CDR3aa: CASSLSPTKETQYF
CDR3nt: TGTGCCAGCAGCTTATCTCCGACGAAAGAGACCCAGTACTTC

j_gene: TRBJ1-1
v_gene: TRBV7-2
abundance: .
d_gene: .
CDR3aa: CASSSQRNTEAFF
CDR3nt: TGTGCCAGCAGCTCCCAGAGGAACACTGAAGCTTTCTTT

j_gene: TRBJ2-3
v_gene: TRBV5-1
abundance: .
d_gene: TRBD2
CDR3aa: CASRVGNSGNTDTQYF
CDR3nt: TGCGCCAGCAGAGTTGGTAATAGCGGGAACACAGATACGCAGTATTTT

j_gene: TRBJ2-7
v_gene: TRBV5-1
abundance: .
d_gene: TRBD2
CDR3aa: CASSLGLAYYEQYF
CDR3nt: TGCGCCAGCAGCTTGGGACTAGCATACTACGAGCAGTACTTC

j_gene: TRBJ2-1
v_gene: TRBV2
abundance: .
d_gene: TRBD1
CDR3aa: CASQTTQGQQIEQFF
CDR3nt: TGTGCCAGCCAAACCACCCAGGGACAGCAGATTGAGCAGTTCTTC